What follows is one TCR beta chain and its context. Its specificity is not known. The CDR3 is 12 residues long. Germline V gene sequence: CDR1 DFQATT, CDR2 SNEGSKA (reference sequence). Deletions cut 5 bases from V and 0 bases from J, with 7 bases between. This record comes from a study of blood T cells in healthy people across ages. A second PCR, run for about 6 to 12 cycles, used a sample-barcoded 5' primer plus a J-beta primer mix. Each cDNA was tagged by a template-switch adaptor containing 12 random nucleotides. MiXCR was run by TCRdb on the 5' RACE reads, yielding one entry per CDR3 protein. Among more than 900,000 distinct CDR3 sequences listed, 25% were seen once. Regarding the study as a whole: In older individuals, TCR beta diversity per million T cells was lower, falling roughly linearly with age.

The same specimen was also included in a second study, on T cells of mothers and their children.

Sequencing used blood. The chain has TRBV20-1 and TRBJ1-1; no clear D. The receptor comes from a girl aged 2 to 9 in good health. CDR3 residues: CSASALNTEAFF. The CDR3 DNA follows: TGCAGTGCTTCGGCTCTGAACACTGAAGCTTTCTTT.